This T cell receptor beta chain was identified in a study of T cell responses to AZD1222 COVID-19 vaccine. Study context: Second doses were pooled across both intervals (about 4 or about 12 weeks).

The study's findings and limits: Clonal diversity was possibly underestimated, and the donors were mostly white British, with more females. The study reported that nearly half of spike-specific TCRs target unmutated variant regions.

Per germline, CDR1 MDHEN and CDR2 SYDVKM. V gave up 3 bases and J gave up 3 bases, with 6 bases separating them. The CDR3 is 12 amino acids. TCRdb's copy holds only in-frame clones and misses some; the assay was immunoSEQ multiplex PCR. The table has approximately 100,000 clones, about 93% seen once; the top ten hold roughly 2.2%. In its sample, this clone was seen once. The antigen remains unidentified. The chain employs TRBV28 and TRBJ2-7, with D uncertain. The clonotype originates from an adult in good health. Sequencing was performed on peripheral blood, taken on day 0 of AZD1222 vaccination. DNA of the CDR3: TGTGCCAGCAGTTTCTCGCTCTACGAGCAGTACTTC. The encoded protein is CASSFSLYEQYF.